Listed below are T cell receptor beta chains from one sample, sequenced in a study of control samples from healthy donors and cancer patients. Libraries were prepared by immunoSEQ multiplex PCR; TCRdb keeps only in-frame clonotypes and omits some of them. The sample holds some 66,000 clones, 85% seen once. Sequenced sample: blood. All receptors come from a man aged 40-50 years in good health. Both conserved end residues are part of each CDR3. A D gene is named only where the DNA matches it firmly. Clone size is given for some rows only: seen once, a few or many times, or a class if the clone is expanded.

CDR3aa: CASSLSGSYNEQFF
CDR3nt: TGTGCCAGCAGTTTAAGTGGGAGTTACAATGAGCAGTTCTTC
d_gene: -
j_gene: TRBJ2-1
v_gene: TRBV28
abundance: -

CDR3aa: CASSQASRPAGRNYGYTF
CDR3nt: TGCGCCAGCAGCCAAGCTTCGAGGCCGGCGGGGAGGAACTATGGCTACACCTTC
d_gene: -
j_gene: TRBJ1-2
v_gene: TRBV4-1
abundance: -

CDR3aa: CASSLQGRDYYEQYF
CDR3nt: TGTGCCAGCAGCTTGCAAGGCAGGGATTATTACGAGCAGTACTTC
d_gene: -
j_gene: TRBJ2-7
v_gene: TRBV5-4
abundance: -

CDR3aa: CASSSERGSQAFF
CDR3nt: TGTGCCAGCAGCTCAGAGAGAGGGTCTCAAGCTTTCTTT
d_gene: -
j_gene: TRBJ1-1
v_gene: TRBV11-2
abundance: -

CDR3aa: CASSPRLAGGRGTQYF
CDR3nt: TGTGCCAGCAGTCCTCGACTAGCGGGAGGGCGGGGTACGCAGTATTTT
d_gene: TRBD2
j_gene: TRBJ2-3
v_gene: TRBV6-6
abundance: -

CDR3aa: CASSYRGYDGYTF
CDR3nt: TGTGCCAGCAGTTACAGGGGTTACGATGGCTACACCTTC
d_gene: TRBD1
j_gene: TRBJ1-2
v_gene: TRBV28
abundance: -

CDR3aa: CASSLSQGRGTDTQYF
CDR3nt: TGCGCCAGCAGCCTATCTCAGGGGAGGGGCACAGATACGCAGTATTTT
d_gene: -
j_gene: TRBJ2-3
v_gene: TRBV5-1
abundance: -

CDR3aa: CASSLTANTGELFF
CDR3nt: TGTGCCAGCAGCTTGACAGCGAACACCGGGGAGCTGTTTTTT
d_gene: -
j_gene: TRBJ2-2
v_gene: TRBV5-4
abundance: -

CDR3aa: CASSLKAPSGPSTDTQYF
CDR3nt: TGTGCCAGCAGCTTGAAGGCTCCTAGCGGGCCTAGCACAGATACGCAGTATTTT
d_gene: TRBD2
j_gene: TRBJ2-3
v_gene: TRBV5-6
abundance: -

CDR3aa: CASGLGGKGSNEQFF
CDR3nt: TGTGCTAGTGGTTTGGGGGGGAAAGGATCCAATGAGCAGTTCTTC
d_gene: -
j_gene: TRBJ2-1
v_gene: TRBV12-5
abundance: -

CDR3aa: CASSVAGESSGNTIYF
CDR3nt: TGTGCCAGCAGCGTAGCAGGGGAGAGCTCTGGAAACACCATATATTTT
d_gene: -
j_gene: TRBJ1-3
v_gene: TRBV9
abundance: -

CDR3aa: CASSIALTTTTDTQYF
CDR3nt: TGTGCCAGCAGCATAGCGCTGACTACTACGACAGATACGCAGTATTTT
d_gene: -
j_gene: TRBJ2-3
v_gene: TRBV7-2
abundance: -

CDR3aa: CASSFGDISYNSPLHF
CDR3nt: TGTGCCAGCAGTTTCGGGGACATCTCCTATAATTCACCCCTCCACTTT
d_gene: -
j_gene: TRBJ1-6
v_gene: TRBV6-5
abundance: -

CDR3aa: CASSPPRRGPGQQGYTF
CDR3nt: TGTGCCAGCAGCCCCCCCCGGCGAGGGCCAGGTCAACAAGGCTACACCTTC
d_gene: -
j_gene: TRBJ1-2
v_gene: TRBV5-6
abundance: once

CDR3aa: CASSLIFRDNEQFF
CDR3nt: TGTGCCAGCAGCTTAATTTTCCGGGACAATGAGCAGTTCTTC
d_gene: -
j_gene: TRBJ2-1
v_gene: TRBV5-6
abundance: -

CDR3aa: CSARALREAFF
CDR3nt: TGCAGTGCTAGGGCACTCCGGGAGGCTTTCTTT
d_gene: -
j_gene: TRBJ1-1
v_gene: TRBV20-1
abundance: -

CDR3aa: CSAILVTQYF
CDR3nt: TGCAGTGCTATCTTGGTGACCCAGTACTTC
d_gene: -
j_gene: TRBJ2-5
v_gene: TRBV20-1
abundance: -

CDR3aa: CASSRGWMQGDTEAFF
CDR3nt: TGTGCCAGCAGCCGAGGATGGATGCAGGGAGACACTGAAGCTTTCTTT
d_gene: -
j_gene: TRBJ1-1
v_gene: TRBV7-9
abundance: -

CDR3aa: CAWSVDRNTEAFF
CDR3nt: TGTGCCTGGAGTGTTGACAGGAACACTGAAGCTTTCTTT
d_gene: -
j_gene: TRBJ1-1
v_gene: TRBV30
abundance: -

CDR3aa: CASSDTDRVWDEQYF
CDR3nt: TGTGCCAGCAGTGACACGGACAGGGTCTGGGACGAGCAGTACTTC
d_gene: TRBD1
j_gene: TRBJ2-7
v_gene: TRBV28
abundance: -

CDR3aa: CASSLARTGSYNEQFF
CDR3nt: TGTGCCAGCAGCTTAGCCCGGACAGGCTCCTACAATGAGCAGTTCTTC
d_gene: TRBD1
j_gene: TRBJ2-1
v_gene: TRBV7-2
abundance: few

CDR3aa: CASSSQAGVTDTQYF
CDR3nt: TGTGCCAGCAGCTCCCAGGCGGGGGTCACAGATACGCAGTATTTT
d_gene: TRBD2
j_gene: TRBJ2-3
v_gene: TRBV28
abundance: -